The 29 T cell receptor beta chains in this list originate from one sample, sequenced in a study of graft-versus-host responses after intestinal transplantation. For these receptors, no antigen is known. Sequencing used immunoSEQ multiplex PCR; TCRdb keeps in-frame clones, though not all of them. The data show tens of thousands of clones, around 90% seen once. The sample consisted of unstimulated CD4+ T cells sorted from spleen or lymph node cells, taken before intestinal transplant. The receptor source for this set is a human donor who received an intestinal transplant.

The gene calls are TRBV11-2 and TRBJ2-1, with a tentative D call TRBD2 (7 bases). CDR1 SGHAT and CDR2 FQNNGV come from the germline V gene. Trimming removed 1 base from V and 4 bases from J, with 20 bases in between. This CDR3 comprises 18 residues. CDR3: CASSLAMGGGGPYNEQFF. CDR3 in DNA: TGTGCCAGCAGCTTAGCTATGGGGGGGGGCGGTCCGTACAATGAGCAGTTCTTC.

The chain links TRBV7-4 to TRBJ1-2, with 9 nucleotides matching TRBD1. CDR1 and CDR2 (germline): SGHVT, SQSDAQ. The V and J ends lost 1 base and 1 base, in that order; junction bases with no gene match: 4. This CDR3 has 16 residues. This chain's CDR3 is CASSLDRDRDNYGYTF. CDR3 DNA sequence: TGTGCCAGCAGCTTAGACAGGGACAGGGATAACTATGGCTACACCTTC.

The genes are TRBV23-1 and TRBJ2-7; 7 bases fit TRBD2. TRBV23-1 carries the ORF label, with uncertain function. Trimming took 3 bases from V and 0 from J; bases not matched to a gene: 14. CDR3 length: 18 amino acids. In DNA form, the CDR3 reads TGCGCCAGCAGTCACTTAGGCCCCCCGCGGGGGTACTCCTACGAGCAGTACTTC. Protein product: CASSHLGPPRGYSYEQYF.

This clone was recorded a few times. The chain is built from TRBV5-1 and TRBJ2-5; tentative D call: TRBD2 (6 bases). Trimming removed 0 bases at V and 3 bases at J, with 9 bases between. CDR1 and CDR2 (germline): SGHRS, YFSETQ. This CDR3 is built from 14 residues. CDR3 loop: CASSLDTGEETQYF. The DNA of the CDR3 is TGCGCCAGCAGCTTGGATACGGGAGAAGAGACCCAGTACTTC.

The V and J genes are TRBV15 and TRBJ1-4; the D gene is possibly TRBD1 (6 bases). CDR1 LNHNV and CDR2 YYDKDF come from the germline V gene (reference sequence). The CDR3 length is 14 residues. V dropped 8 bases and J dropped 4 bases, with 14 bases sitting between them. The CDR3 sequence is CATGPTGLNEKLFF. The CDR3 DNA sequence: TGTGCCACCGGACCGACAGGTCTTAATGAAAAACTGTTTTTT.

The CDR3 spells CASTTTSTGRGNEQFF. The CDR3, as DNA: TGTGCCAGCACTACCACCTCAACAGGGAGGGGCAATGAGCAGTTCTTC. The chain has TRBV19 and TRBJ2-1, with D perhaps matching TRBD2 (7 bases). Trimming stripped 9 bases from V and 6 bases from J, with 24 bases between. The CDR3 is 16 residues long. CDR1 and CDR2 from the germline V gene are LNHDA and SQIVND (reference sequence).

The J gene is TRBJ2-3, the V gene TRBV7-3, with TRBD2 matching over 9 bases. Germline V gene data show CDR1 as SGHTA and CDR2 as FQGTGA. V gave up 5 bases and J gave up 5 bases; unmatched junction bases: 14. The CDR3 totals 17 residues. The CDR3 sequence: CASSPVGAGGPKDTQYF. The CDR3 region has the DNA TGTGCCAGCAGCCCCGTGGGGGCGGGGGGGCCGAAAGATACGCAGTATTTT.

This chain connects TRBV19 to TRBJ2-7; D might be TRBD1 (6 bases). From germline, CDR1 is LNHDA and CDR2 SQIVND (reference sequence). Deletions cut 8 bases from V and 4 bases from J, with 12 bases between. This CDR3 contains 12 residues. CDR3 sequence: CASSTGLYEQYF. CDR3 sequence (DNA): TGTGCCAGTTCGACAGGATTATACGAGCAGTACTTC.

With respect to this clone: One junction end disagrees with the germline gene, perhaps due to a read error. The CDR3 DNA reads as TGTGCCAGCAGTGAGACAGGGGTCCGACATTTT. Translated: CASSETGVRHF. The chain links TRBV2 to TRBJ2-3; 8 nucleotides match TRBD1. The CDR3 runs 11 residues. The germline CDR1 and CDR2 sequences are SNHLY and FYNNEI.

The chain couples TRBV9 to TRBJ2-1; the D gene is possibly TRBD1 (7 bases). V lost 4 bases and J lost 0, with 11 bases in between. The germline gives CDR1 SGDLS, CDR2 YYNGEE. CDR3 length: 15 amino acids. The CDR3 here is CASSLQGGSYNEQFF. The CDR3 coding sequence is TGTGCCAGCAGCCTCCAGGGGGGCTCCTACAATGAGCAGTTCTTC.

V gene TRBV6-1 combines with J gene TRBJ2-7; 7 nucleotides line up with TRBD1. Germline loops: CDR1 MNHNS, CDR2 SASEGT. The CDR3 totals 14 residues. J gave up 6 bases and V 6 bases, and 11 bases lay outside the gene matches. The CDR3 loop reads CASRRTGTASEQYF. For the CDR3, the DNA is TGTGCCAGCAGGCGTACAGGGACAGCCTCCGAGCAGTACTTC.

This rearrangement joins TRBV29-1 to TRBJ2-1, with 10 bases fitting TRBD1. V lost 4 bases to trimming and J lost 3 bases; unmatched junction nucleotides: 0. The CDR3 is 13 residues long. From germline, CDR1 is SQVTM and CDR2 ANQGSEA. This CDR3 reads CSVGTGGYNEQFF. The CDR3 region has the DNA TGCAGCGTTGGGACAGGGGGCTACAATGAGCAGTTCTTC.

The chain is built from TRBV14 and TRBJ2-1, with D maybe TRBD2 (5 bases). Trimming cost V 4 bases and J 2 bases, with 9 bases left between them. The length of the CDR3 is 14 residues. Germline assignment: CDR1 SGHDN and CDR2 FVKESK. The CDR3 reads CASSLDWTYNEQFF. The CDR3 DNA is TGTGCCAGCAGCCTGGACTGGACCTACAATGAGCAGTTCTTC.

The chain uses TRBV5-1 and TRBJ1-5; 8 positions match TRBD1. The CDR3 runs 15 residues. Germline assignment: CDR1 SGHRS and CDR2 YFSETQ. The V gene end was trimmed by 2 bases and the J gene end by 7 bases; junction bases not matched to a gene: 8. Here the CDR3 DNA reads TGCGCCAGCAGCTTCCAGGGGGCGCGAGGGCAGCCCCAGCATTTT. It is translated as CASSFQGARGQPQHF.

CDR3 sequence reads: CASSLVRGYEQYF. DNA for the CDR3: TGTGCCAGCAGTTTGGTCCGGGGGTACGAGCAGTACTTC. J is TRBJ2-7 and V is TRBV28, with D perhaps TRBD2 (6 bases). The CDR3 extends over 13 amino acids. V was clipped by 3 bases and J by 4 bases, with 10 bases between them. The germline gives CDR1 MDHEN, CDR2 SYDVKM.

The CDR3 region is CASSGGLKETQYF. The CDR3 DNA follows: TGTGCCAGCAGTGGAGGGCTGAAAGAGACCCAGTACTTC. The rearrangement uses TRBV2 and TRBJ2-5; perhaps TRBD2 as D (5 bases). With 4 bases removed from V and 3 bases from J, the gap between germline ends came to 9 bases. The CDR3 length is 13 residues. Germline loops: CDR1 SNHLY, CDR2 FYNNEI.

This clone is a singleton in its sample. The rearrangement uses TRBV6-5 and TRBJ2-5, with a possible D match to TRBD1 (6 bases). Trimming pared 1 base from V and 5 bases from J, leaving 14 bases between. Germline assignment: CDR1 MNHEY and CDR2 SVGAGI. The CDR3 is 15 amino acids. The CDR3 loop reads CASSYFGGQGETQYF. The CDR3 nucleotides are TGTGCCAGCAGTTACTTCGGTGGTCAGGGGGAGACCCAGTACTTC.

The chain links TRBV7-6 to TRBJ1-1; D gene unclear. Trimming stripped 1 base from V and 5 bases from J, with 11 bases between. CDR3 length: 14 amino acids. The V gene's germline CDR1 is SGHVS and CDR2 FNYEAQ. This CDR3 reads CASSLEAGRTEAFF. CDR3 nucleotide sequence: TGTGCCAGCAGCTTAGAGGCCGGGAGGACTGAAGCTTTCTTT. The complete variable domain, with remaining parts taken from reference TRBV7-6 and TRBJ1-1, reads GAGVSQSPRYKVTKRGQDVALRCDPISGHVSLYWYRQALGQGPEFLTYFNYEAQQDKSGLPNDRFSAERPEGSISTLTIQRTEQRDSAMYRCASSLEAGRTEAFFGQGTRLTVV.

In its sample, this clone was seen a few times. The genes are TRBV5-1 and TRBJ2-1; D not certain. Trimming left V 1 base short and J 4 bases short, with 9 bases between. Germline V gives CDR1 SGHRS, CDR2 YFSETQ. CDR3 length: 14 residues. This CDR3 reads CASSLNGVYNEQFF. DNA for the CDR3: TGCGCCAGCAGCTTGAATGGAGTTTACAATGAGCAGTTCTTC.

This chain connects TRBV7-2 to TRBJ2-7, with D uncertain. This CDR3 has 16 residues. The V gene's germline CDR1 is SGHTA and CDR2 FQGNSA. Trimming cost V 5 bases and J 7 bases, with 24 bases left between them. This chain's CDR3 is CASSPPSRGWKEEQYF. The CDR3 DNA is TGTGCCAGCAGCCCCCCAAGCCGAGGCTGGAAGGAGGAGCAGTACTTC.

This clone was counted between two and nine times. The CDR3 spells CASSLVGVYSGNTIYF. The CDR3 nucleotides read TGCGCCAGCAGCTTGGTCGGAGTTTACTCTGGAAACACCATATATTTT. The chain recombines TRBV5-1 with TRBJ1-3; no firm D call. Trimming left V 0 bases short and J 0 bases short, with 10 bases between. CDR1 is SGHRS, CDR2 YFSETQ, per germline. This CDR3 contains 16 residues.

This clone was seen more than once but under ten times. V usage is TRBV19 and J usage is TRBJ1-4; 10 nucleotides line up with TRBD1. This CDR3 has 16 residues. Trimming cost V 5 bases and J 6 bases; bases outside gene matches: 9. Germline V gene data show CDR1 as LNHDA and CDR2 as SQIVND (reference sequence). CDR3 loop: CASSARTGTGDEKLFF. The CDR3, as DNA: TGTGCCAGTAGTGCCCGCACCGGGACAGGGGATGAAAAACTGTTTTTT.

The chain is built from TRBV4-2 and TRBJ2-7, with 9 bases fitting TRBD1. Germline V lookup: CDR1 LGHNA, CDR2 YNFKEQ. This CDR3 has 16 residues. The V gene end was trimmed by 0 bases and the J gene end by 3 bases; junction bases not matched to a gene: 6. The CDR3 bases are TGTGCCAGCAGCCAAGATTGGGACAGGGAGATCTACGAGCAGTACTTC. It yields the protein CASSQDWDREIYEQYF.

This clone appeared a few times. The V call is TRBV12-5, the J call TRBJ2-2, with 9 positions matching TRBD2. J lost 5 bases, V lost 2 bases, and 9 bases had no gene match. This CDR3 has 17 amino acids. Per the germline V gene, CDR1 is LGHNT and CDR2 is FRNRAP. The CDR3 region has the DNA TGTGCTAGTGGTTTGATGCGGGAGGGATGGGAAACCGGGGAGCTGTTTTTT. Translation: CASGLMREGWETGELFF.

This sequence joins TRBV13 and TRBJ1-6, with 7 bases matching TRBD1. The CDR3 totals 15 residues. V dropped 9 bases and J dropped 8; count of bases not matched to a gene: 13. CDR1 PRHDT and CDR2 FYEKMQ come from the germline V gene (reference sequence). The CDR3 region is CASRGPGGSDSPLHF. DNA of the CDR3: TGTGCCAGTAGAGGGCCAGGGGGAAGCGATTCACCCCTCCACTTT.

The J gene is TRBJ1-2, the V gene TRBV6-1, with D tentatively TRBD1 (5 bases). V was clipped by 5 bases and J by 8 bases, with 15 bases between them. Germline CDR1 reads MNHNS; CDR2 reads SASEGT. There are 13 residues in the CDR3. The CDR3 loop reads CASSLQAWGGYTF. CDR3 in DNA: TGTGCCAGCAGTCTACAGGCGTGGGGCGGCTACACCTTC.

This chain uses TRBV2 with TRBJ1-1, with 10 bases that match TRBD1. The V and J ends lost 5 bases and 4 bases, in that order; junction bases with no gene match: 1. Per the germline V gene, CDR1 is SNHLY and CDR2 is FYNNEI. The CDR3 has 13 residues. CDR3 DNA sequence: TGTGCCAGCAGTCGACAGGGGGCCACTGAAGCTTTCTTT. This encodes CASSRQGATEAFF.

V is TRBV2 and J is TRBJ1-6; the D gene is possibly TRBD1 (5 bases). The length of the CDR3 is 13 residues. Germline loops: CDR1 SNHLY, CDR2 FYNNEI. V was shortened by 5 bases and J by 19 bases, with 21 bases between the two germline ends. CDR3 sequence: CASSSPGISGVHF. The DNA of the CDR3 is TGTGCCAGCAGTAGCCCAGGGATCTCAGGTGTGCACTTT.

The chain couples TRBV28 to TRBJ2-7; no definite D call. This CDR3 region has 12 residues. V dropped 6 bases and J dropped 3 bases, with 9 bases sitting between them. CDR1 and CDR2 from the germline V gene are MDHEN and SYDVKM. The DNA of the CDR3 is TGTGCCAGCAGGGGTCAGGTCTACGAGCAGTACTTC. Protein: CASRGQVYEQYF.